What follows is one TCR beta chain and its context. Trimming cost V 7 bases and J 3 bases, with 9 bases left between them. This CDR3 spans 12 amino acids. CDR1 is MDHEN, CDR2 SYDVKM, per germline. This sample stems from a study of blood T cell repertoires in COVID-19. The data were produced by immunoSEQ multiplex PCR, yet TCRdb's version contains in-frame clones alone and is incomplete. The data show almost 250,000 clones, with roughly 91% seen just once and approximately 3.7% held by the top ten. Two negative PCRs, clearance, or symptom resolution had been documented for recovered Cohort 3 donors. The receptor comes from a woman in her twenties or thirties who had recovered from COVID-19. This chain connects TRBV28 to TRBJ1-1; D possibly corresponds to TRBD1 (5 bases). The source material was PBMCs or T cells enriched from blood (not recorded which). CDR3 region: CASMGGDTEAFF. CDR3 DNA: TGTGCCAGCATGGGAGGGGACACTGAAGCTTTCTTT.